This TCR beta chain is from a study of cytomegalovirus exposure and HLA in healthy donors. Findings and caveats of the study: In a later analysis, TCR beta V- and J-gene trimming showed a link to a missense DCLRE1C variant. Overall, around 150 TCR beta chains were annotated as cytomegalovirus-associated. CMV serostatus stood as the only immune exposure information on hand.

The CDR3 contains 13 residues. CDR1 SQVTM and CDR2 ANQGSEA come from the germline V gene. The V segment lost 6 bases and the J segment 6 bases; nucleotides outside the gene matches: 8. This clone occurred once. Its antigen is not known. Other DNA sequences in the same sample also yield this CDR3. The PCR was carried out with 60 Vbeta primers and 13 Jbeta primers. The table came from immunoSEQ multiplex PCR; TCRdb's copy has only in-frame clones and leaves some out. The table has 150,000 to 200,000 clones, around 63% seen once. V usage is TRBV29-1 and J usage is TRBJ2-1; 7 nucleotides align to TRBD2. The specimen sequenced was PBMCs. The source is a woman under 30 in good health and CMV-seropositive. The CDR3 sequence: CSVYPLAGNEQFF. CDR3 nucleotides: TGCAGCGTGTACCCCTTAGCGGGCAATGAGCAGTTCTTC.